This entry lists 3 T cell receptor beta chains sequenced from one sample in a study of regulatory T cells in long-lasting Graves disease. Time point meaning: newly diagnosed GD, antithyroid drugs for less than 3 months. Extracted PBMC RNA gave rise to the TCR library. To make TCR beta libraries, researchers used iRepertoire HTBI primers and Arm-PCR of CDR3 regions. TCRdb re-called the multiplex PCR reads through MiXCR, storing one row per CDR3 protein. This table has under 500,000 distinct CDR3 sequences, about a sixth appearing once. These data were likewise used in another study, on T cells in Graves' hyperthyroidism and ophthalmopathy.

The sample here was peripheral blood mononuclear cells (PBMCs), taken at new diagnosis, from a patient treated with antithyroid drugs. These receptors all come from a woman aged 25-40 years with Graves disease.

In its sample, this clonotype was seen many times. This chain uses TRBV28 with TRBJ2-3; D possibly corresponds to TRBD1 (6 bases). Trimming took 6 bases from V and 3 from J, leaving 16 bases between them. The germline V gene encodes CDR1 MDHEN and CDR2 SYDVKM. The CDR3 length is 15 residues. This chain's CDR3 is CASSLRGIPTDTQYF. Written as DNA, the CDR3 is TGTGCCAGCAGCCTAAGGGGGATTCCAACAGATACGCAGTATTTT.

This clonotype was detected many times. The V and J genes are TRBV2 and TRBJ1-2; D might be TRBD1 (5 bases). Germline CDR1 is SNHLY and CDR2 is FYNNEI. Trimming removed 10 bases from V and 7 bases from J, with 19 bases in between. CDR3 length: 13 amino acids. The chain's CDR3 is CATTDRGMAGYTF. CDR3 DNA: TGTGCCACCACGGATAGGGGAATGGCTGGCTACACCTTC.

A word on this clonotype: A much larger clone sits a single nucleotide away, making a read error possible. The chain links TRBV20-1 to TRBJ1-5; TRBD1 might be the D (6 bases). Per the germline V gene, CDR1 is DFQATT and CDR2 is SNEGSKA (reference sequence). CDR3 length: 13 amino acids. The DNA for the CDR3 is TGCAGTGCTCCACCGGGACACAATCAGCCCCCGCATTTT. This translates into CSAPPGHNQPPHF.